Following are 2 T cell receptor beta chains from one sample sequenced in a study of control samples from healthy donors and cancer patients (dated by TCRdb to the early 2020s). Library construction relied on the immunoSEQ multiplex PCR assay. Sourced from immuneACCESS, this table was stored by TCRdb with only in-frame sequences that have V and J called. A share of the clones is absent; for the studies checked, an unresolved V gene accounts for under half, and the remainder has no known explanation. This sample gives around 200,000 clones in total; just under 95% of them show up just once. More than 1.3% of the sample lies in the top ten. The sequenced sample was blood. Source of these receptors: a man in his fifties or sixties in good health.

The chain links TRBV7-2 to TRBJ2-1; possible D gene TRBD2, 5 bases. V lost 1 base and J 4 bases, leaving 8 bases between the germline ends. This CDR3 contains 14 residues. Germline-derived CDR1 and CDR2 are SGHTA and FQGNSA. In nucleotides, the CDR3 is TGTGCCAGCAGCTTAGGAGGGTTTTACAATGAGCAGTTCTTC. This translates into CASSLGGFYNEQFF.

This clone occurred once. Other DNA variants within this sample encode the same CDR3. This CDR3 reads CASSQGVEAFF. In DNA, the CDR3 is TGTGCCAGCAGCCAAGGGGTTGAAGCTTTCTTT. The chain couples TRBV3-1 (or the pseudogene TRBV3-2) to TRBJ1-1, with D unclear. The V gene's germline CDR1 is LGHDT and CDR2 YNNKEL (reference sequence). Trimming removed 1 base at V and 7 bases at J, with 4 bases between. This CDR3 region has 11 residues.